The 31 T cell receptor beta chains given below trace back to one sample, sequenced in a study of cytomegalovirus exposure and HLA in healthy donors. Profiling relied on immunoSEQ multiplex PCR, and the TCRdb table lists in-frame clones only, not all of them. The sample consists of over 100,000 clones, around nine tenths of them appearing once. The sequenced sample consisted of PBMCs. All receptors come from a man aged 30 to 45 in good health and CMV-seronegative.

J is TRBJ2-1 and V is TRBV5-1; D gene uncertain. CDR1 and CDR2 from the germline V gene are SGHRS and YFSETQ. The CDR3 consists of 13 residues. Deletions cut 1 base from V and 14 bases from J, with 16 bases between. The CDR3 DNA reads TGCGCCAGCAGCTTGAATAGGAAGCTAGAGGAGTTCTTC. It encodes CASSLNRKLEEFF.

This clone was picked up a small number of times. This chain uses TRBV14 with TRBJ1-6; D is possibly TRBD1 (5 bases). The V end was cut by 2 bases, the J end by 7 bases, with 18 bases between. The germline V gene has CDR1 SGHDN and CDR2 FVKESK. CDR3 length: 17 amino acids. In DNA form, the CDR3 reads TGTGCCAGCAGCCAATGGCCCGGGTCCGGGGGGAATTCACCCCTCCACTTT. Its protein is CASSQWPGSGGNSPLHF.

The V gene is TRBV4-2, the J gene TRBJ1-1; D perhaps matches TRBD1 (6 bases). Looked up from germline, CDR1 is LGHNA and CDR2 is YNFKEQ. This CDR3 has 15 residues. Trimming took 4 bases from V and 8 from J, leaving 20 bases between them. The CDR3 DNA reads TGTGCCAGCAGCCCCCTAGGGGGAATGGTAACAGAAGCTTTCTTT. Protein: CASSPLGGMVTEAFF.

The V gene is TRBV7-9, the J gene TRBJ1-6, with D possibly matching TRBD1 (5 bases). V lost 0 bases and J 4 bases, leaving 7 bases between the germline ends. Per germline, CDR1 SEHNR and CDR2 FQNEAQ (reference sequence). The CDR3 has 15 residues. Written as DNA, the CDR3 is TGTGCCAGCAGCTTAGCAGGGGCTTATAATTCACCCCTCCACTTT. This encodes CASSLAGAYNSPLHF.

J is TRBJ2-7 and V is TRBV27; TRBD1 matches at 9 bases. With V trimmed by 6 bases and J by 0 bases, 6 bases remained unmatched. Germline CDR1 and CDR2: MNHEY and SMNVEV (reference sequence). This CDR3 is 15 amino acids long. The CDR3 is CASSPGTGRSYEQYF. In DNA, the CDR3 is TGTGCCAGCAGCCCCGGGACAGGGCGCTCCTACGAGCAGTACTTC.

The chain links TRBV5-1 to TRBJ2-7; the match to TRBD1 covers 8 bases. Germline V gene lookup returns CDR1 SGHRS and CDR2 YFSETQ. With 1 base clipped from V and 3 bases from J, the junction kept 6 bases outside the gene matches. There are 15 residues in the CDR3. In nucleotides, the CDR3 is TGCGCCAGCAGCTTGTGGGACAGGACGATCTACGAGCAGTACTTC. This sequence encodes CASSLWDRTIYEQYF.

V usage is TRBV7-8 and J usage is TRBJ1-4; 11 bases are shared with TRBD1. Trimming at V came to 1 base and at J to 10 bases, leaving 5 bases not matched to a gene. Germline lookup yields CDR1 SGHVS and CDR2 FQNEAQ. The CDR3 covers 15 residues. CDR3 protein: CASSLGGQGGGKLFF. The CDR3 DNA is TGTGCCAGCAGCTTAGGGGGACAGGGGGGTGGAAAACTGTTTTTT.

The chain uses TRBV6-6 and TRBJ1-6, with D perhaps matching TRBD1 (5 bases). The CDR3 is 11 amino acids. Germline CDR1 and CDR2: MNHNY and SVGAGI (reference sequence). V lost 5 bases and J lost 14, with 10 bases in between. The CDR3 region is CASSGAVSLHF. The CDR3 region has the DNA TGTGCCAGCAGTGGGGCAGTATCCCTCCACTTT.

The chain has TRBV10-1 and TRBJ2-5; D is perhaps TRBD2 (5 bases). Germline V gives CDR1 WNHNN, CDR2 SYGVQD (reference sequence). CDR3 size: 12 residues. V was trimmed by 5 bases and J by 2 bases, leaving 6 bases between them. The DNA for the CDR3 is TGCGCCAGCAGTCCGGGGCAAGAGACCCAGTACTTC. This codes for CASSPGQETQYF.

The CDR3 is CASSHATGQGRSPLHF. Here the CDR3 DNA reads TGTGCCAGCAGCCACGCCACCGGACAGGGCCGGTCACCCCTCCACTTT. This chain connects TRBV4-2 to TRBJ1-6; TRBD1 agrees at 8 bases. Germline V CDR1 and CDR2: LGHNA, YNFKEQ. The CDR3 is 16 residues long. V shed 3 bases, J shed 10 bases, and the junction held 11 bases outside the gene matches.

The chain combines TRBV19 with TRBJ2-7; TRBD1 matches 7 bases. The CDR3 spans 14 residues. J gave up 3 bases and V 5 bases, and 7 bases lay outside the gene matches. Germline V CDR1 and CDR2: LNHDA, SQIVND (reference sequence). The CDR3 DNA reads TGTGCCAGTAGTCCGACAGGGAATATCTACGAGCAGTACTTC. It translates to CASSPTGNIYEQYF.

The chain combines TRBV6-1 with TRBJ1-1; D not resolved. Between the trimmed V and J ends, which lost 3 bases and 3 bases, there was a span of 11 bases. Germline assignment: CDR1 MNHNS and CDR2 SASEGT. The CDR3 is made up of 14 amino acids. The CDR3 DNA reads as TGTGCCAGCAGTGAGCCCGGGTGGTACACTGAAGCTTTCTTT. Its protein product is CASSEPGWYTEAFF.

The chain joins TRBV9 to TRBJ2-3; 8 nucleotides align to TRBD1. This CDR3 spans 15 amino acids. CDR1 and CDR2 (germline): SGDLS, YYNGEE. With V trimmed by 3 bases and J by 5 bases, 8 bases remained unmatched. CDR3 region: CASSARQGRLDTQYF. The CDR3 nucleotides read TGTGCCAGCAGCGCCAGACAGGGGCGGCTAGATACGCAGTATTTT.

The chain links TRBV28 to TRBJ1-5; TRBD1 matches 9 bases. The CDR3 covers 15 residues. Germline V lookup: CDR1 MDHEN, CDR2 SYDVKM. Trimming cost V 6 bases and J 10 bases; bases outside gene matches: 13. CDR3 region: CASRSQGAGIQPQHF. The DNA of the CDR3 is TGTGCCAGCAGATCACAGGGGGCGGGTATCCAACCCCAGCATTTT.

CDR3 amino acids: CASSVMDRDTQYF. The DNA of the CDR3 is TGTGCCAGCAGTGTGATGGACAGGGATACGCAGTATTTT. The V and J genes are TRBV6-1 and TRBJ2-3; 7 positions match TRBD1. The CDR3 sequence is 13 residues long. Per germline, CDR1 MNHNS and CDR2 SASEGT. With 4 bases clipped from V and 6 bases from J, the junction kept 4 bases outside the gene matches.

This clone has only one observation. The rearrangement joins TRBV4-3 to TRBJ1-6, with 8 bases lining up with TRBD1. Germline CDR1 reads LGHNA; CDR2 reads YSLEER. Trimming removed 4 bases from V and 7 bases from J; junction bases left unmatched: 3. The CDR3 extends over 14 amino acids. The CDR3 region is CASSPGQGNSPLHF. As DNA, the CDR3 is TGCGCCAGCAGCCCCGGACAGGGCAATTCACCCCTCCACTTT.

The V and J genes are TRBV6-5 and TRBJ1-5; D call uncertain. Germline values: CDR1 MNHEY, CDR2 SVGAGI. V dropped 0 bases and J dropped 6 bases, with 12 bases sitting between them. The CDR3 is made up of 15 amino acids. For the CDR3, the DNA is TGTGCCAGCAGTTACTCGAAAACGGAGGTTCAGCCCCAGCATTTT. Translated, it gives CASSYSKTEVQPQHF.

The rearrangement links TRBV28 to TRBJ1-2; D is perhaps TRBD1 (5 bases). Germline V gene data show CDR1 as MDHEN and CDR2 as SYDVKM. This CDR3 is built from 13 residues. V was pared by 7 bases and J by 8 bases, with 17 bases between. In nucleotides, the CDR3 is TGTGCCAGCACTACCGGGGGGATACGGGGCTACACCTTC. It yields the protein CASTTGGIRGYTF.

The chain employs TRBV7-9 and TRBJ2-7; D is unresolved. This CDR3 is built from 15 residues. Germline CDR1 reads SEHNR; CDR2 reads FQNEAQ (reference sequence). Trimming shortened V by 2 bases and J by 0 bases, and 11 bases separated the two germline ends. The CDR3 is CASSLSQESSYEQYF. Written as DNA, the CDR3 is TGTGCCAGCAGCTTATCCCAAGAGAGCTCCTACGAGCAGTACTTC.

The sample holds one count of this clone. J is TRBJ2-7 and V is TRBV18; 9 bases agree with TRBD2. Germline values: CDR1 KGHSH, CDR2 LQKENI. The CDR3 covers 17 residues. Germline trimming cut 0 bases from V and 5 bases from J; bases unmatched to any gene: 11. Written as DNA, the CDR3 is TGTGCCAGCTCACCACCTCTTGGCGGGGGGGCCCGGGACGAGCAGTACTTC. Residues: CASSPPLGGGARDEQYF.

V gene TRBV5-1 combines with J gene TRBJ2-3, with D perhaps matching TRBD2 (5 bases). CDR1 is SGHRS, CDR2 YFSETQ, per germline. Deletions cut 5 bases from V and 3 bases from J, with 7 bases between. The length of the CDR3 is 12 residues. The CDR3 region is CASSERTDTQYF. Here the CDR3 DNA reads TGCGCCAGCAGTGAGCGGACAGATACGCAGTATTTT.

By proportion, this clone is medium-sized. The V and J genes are TRBV6-4 and TRBJ2-3; no clear D gene. The CDR3 consists of 16 residues. Trimming removed 0 bases at V and 0 bases at J, with 10 bases between. Germline CDR1 MRHNA, CDR2 SNTAGT. The CDR3 here is CASSDSPATSTDTQYF. The DNA for the CDR3 is TGTGCCAGCAGTGACTCTCCAGCGACTAGCACAGATACGCAGTATTTT.

V is TRBV28 and J is TRBJ1-2, with TRBD1 as a possible D gene (5 bases). CDR1 and CDR2 from the germline V gene are MDHEN and SYDVKM. Trimming removed 6 bases at V and 4 bases at J, with 6 bases between. The CDR3 spans 11 residues. The chain's CDR3 is CASRGGYGYTF. The DNA for the CDR3 is TGTGCCAGCAGGGGGGGCTATGGCTACACCTTC.

This sequence joins TRBV5-1 and TRBJ2-7; D call uncertain. Germline CDR1 SGHRS, CDR2 YFSETQ. Between the trimmed V and J ends, which lost 5 bases and 0 bases, there was a span of 9 bases. The CDR3 has 13 amino acids. This chain's CDR3 is CASRTLYSYEQYF. Written as DNA, the CDR3 is TGCGCCAGCAGGACACTGTACTCCTACGAGCAGTACTTC.

The chain has TRBV4-2 and TRBJ2-1, with 7 nucleotides matching TRBD1. The CDR3 is 13 amino acids. V was pared by 1 base and J by 10 bases, with 4 bases of the junction left unmatched. CDR1 and CDR2 (germline): LGHNA, YNFKEQ. DNA for the CDR3: TGTGCCAGCAGCCAAGCGGACAGGAGGGAGCAGTTCTTC. Protein sequence: CASSQADRREQFF.

There are a few counts of this clone. The J gene is TRBJ1-5, the V gene TRBV2, with TRBD1 identical over 7 bases. The J segment lost 7 bases and the V segment lost 6 bases, leaving 9 bases of the junction unmatched. The germline gives CDR1 SNHLY, CDR2 FYNNEI. The CDR3 runs to 14 residues. CDR3 in amino acids: CASSRQGPEQPQHF. DNA of the CDR3: TGTGCCAGCAGCCGACAGGGTCCAGAGCAGCCCCAGCATTTT.

J is TRBJ2-7 and V is TRBV4-1, with D possibly matching TRBD2 (5 bases). This CDR3 comprises 15 residues. Trimming pared 0 bases from V and 1 base from J, leaving 10 bases between. Germline values: CDR1 MGHRA, CDR2 YSYEKL. CDR3 residues: CASSQERGLSYEQYF. CDR3 DNA sequence: TGCGCCAGCAGCCAAGAACGCGGGCTTTCCTACGAGCAGTACTTC.

The chain is built from TRBV11-2 and TRBJ2-7; D possibly corresponds to TRBD2 (5 bases). Germline CDR1 SGHAT, CDR2 FQNNGV. The ends were cut back, 2 bases at V and 1 base at J, with 6 bases in the middle. CDR3 length: 13 residues. The CDR3 sequence: CASSLRGSYEQYF. Here the CDR3 DNA reads TGTGCCAGCAGCTTACGGGGTTCCTACGAGCAGTACTTC.

The chain couples TRBV29-1 to TRBJ2-3, with TRBD1 identical over 7 bases. V shed 7 bases and J 0 bases; nucleotides not matched to a gene: 13. The CDR3 totals 16 residues. Germline V gene sequence: CDR1 SQVTM, CDR2 ANQGSEA. CDR3 DNA: TGCAGCGCAGGACAGGCTACCTGGGCGAGCACAGATACGCAGTATTTT. Translation: CSAGQATWASTDTQYF.

The chain couples TRBV28 to TRBJ1-5; 8 bases match TRBD1. Germline CDR1 is MDHEN and CDR2 is SYDVKM. The CDR3 contains 17 residues. V shed 4 bases and J 3 bases; nucleotides not matched to a gene: 11. The CDR3: CASSYAPGQGSNQPQHF. The CDR3 bases are TGTGCCAGCAGTTATGCCCCTGGACAGGGCTCCAATCAGCCCCAGCATTTT.

This clone was seen just once. The chain joins TRBV5-1 to TRBJ1-1; a weak D match, TRBD1 (6 bases). The CDR3 runs 14 residues. Germline CDR1 is SGHRS and CDR2 is YFSETQ. V was trimmed by 0 bases and J by 1 base, leaving 7 bases between them. The CDR3 is CASSLARGNTEAFF. The CDR3 region has the DNA TGCGCCAGCAGCTTGGCCAGGGGGAACACTGAAGCTTTCTTT.